These 5 T cell receptor beta chains were all obtained from the same sample, sequenced in a study of identifying expanded T cells in peripheral blood. TCRdb's copy holds only in-frame clones and misses some; the assay was immunoSEQ multiplex PCR. The data show under 95,000 clones, with 70% to 90% seen just once and about 3% held by the top ten. The sample consisted of blood. The receptor set was obtained from a person aged 18 to 70 in good health.

This chain links TRBV10-3 with TRBJ2-1, with D possibly TRBD2 on 5 matching bases. Germline V gives CDR1 ENHRY, CDR2 SYGVKD. CDR3 length: 13 residues. V was cut by 6 bases and J by 5 bases, with 11 bases left in between. CDR3 in amino acids: CAIRSGLNNEQFF. The CDR3 DNA sequence: TGTGCCATCAGGAGCGGACTTAACAATGAGCAGTTCTTC.

The chain employs TRBV11-1 and TRBJ2-5; TRBD2 matches at 8 bases. V shed 3 bases and J 3 bases; nucleotides not matched to a gene: 12. The CDR3 consists of 17 residues. The germline V gene has CDR1 SGHAT and CDR2 FQDESV (reference sequence). The CDR3 DNA is TGTGCCAGCAGCTTCGGGAGTGTAGCGGGATATGAAGAGACCCAGTACTTC. This codes for CASSFGSVAGYEETQYF.

The gene calls are TRBV18 and TRBJ1-4; 8 nucleotides line up with TRBD1. The CDR3 is 15 amino acids. Germline CDR1 KGHSH, CDR2 LQKENI. J gave up 4 bases and V 6 bases, and 7 bases lay outside the gene matches. This chain's CDR3 is CASSPSGQGNEKLFF. For the CDR3, the DNA is TGTGCCAGCTCTCCCTCTGGACAGGGTAATGAAAAACTGTTTTTT.

V gene TRBV2 combines with J gene TRBJ1-6; D remains unclear. The CDR3 is 14 amino acids. Germline assignment: CDR1 SNHLY and CDR2 FYNNEI. V was cut by 6 bases and J by 7 bases, with 13 bases left in between. The DNA of the CDR3 is TGTGCCAGCAGCGAGGGCAGGCTGAATTCACCCCTCCACTTT. It codes for CASSEGRLNSPLHF.

The V gene is TRBV11-2, the J gene TRBJ1-1, with D perhaps matching TRBD1 (6 bases). The CDR3 is made up of 17 amino acids. Trimming removed 4 bases at V and 5 bases at J, with 23 bases between. Germline V gives CDR1 SGHAT, CDR2 FQNNGV. CDR3 nucleotide sequence: TGTGCCAGCAGCTCCATTAGGGGGGAGTGGGTTAGGACTGAAGCTTTCTTT. It codes for CASSSIRGEWVRTEAFF.